This T cell receptor beta chain was recorded in a study of blood T cell repertoires in COVID-19. In the study overall: Donors in the United States, Italy and Spain gave samples during acute or convalescent COVID-19.

Per the authors' pipeline: Estimated nucleated cell counts came from reference gene primer amplification. Measured with immunoSEQ multiplex PCR; TCRdb has only the in-frame clones, and not every one. That table supplies the V and J calls and clone size; D and trimming were determined from the DNA. The data contain some 300,000 clones, 90% of them seen just once; the ten biggest clones take up around 4.5%. Ages ranged from about 18 to 89 years, with residence in 24 US areas. Assignment of participants to cohorts was predicated upon participant-reported clinical history. The ends were cut back, 2 bases at V and 8 bases at J, with 12 bases in the middle. Germline-derived CDR1 and CDR2 are ENHRY and SYGVKD. This CDR3 spans 13 amino acids.

The V gene is TRBV10-3, the J gene TRBJ1-2; D is unclear. Sequencing input: PBMCs or T cells enriched from blood (not recorded which). The sequence came from a woman under 30 with acute COVID-19. The CDR3 spells CAISEVTEGGYTF. The CDR3 DNA is TGTGCCATCAGTGAGGTCACAGAGGGAGGCTACACCTTC.